There are many counts of the clone carrying this T cell receptor beta chain. Its target is not known. By 5'RACE template switching, TCR cDNA was produced, with a universal primer site and UMIs added in the process. MiXCR was run by TCRdb on the 5' RACE reads, yielding one entry per CDR3 protein. The sample includes hundreds of thousands of distinct CDR3 sequences, around 16% of them seen just once. The data were taken from a study of T cells after yellow fever vaccination. Points from the study as a whole: Contaminants from the bulk population, in the form of abundant clonotypes, could be found in FACS-sorted repertoires.

The V gene lost 0 bases and the J gene lost 3 bases, with 9 bases spanning the gap. The germline V gene has CDR1 LGHNA and CDR2 YSLEER. The CDR3 loop spans 14 amino acids. The sample consisted of PBMCs, taken 5 days after the first yellow fever vaccination. This receptor was taken from a man younger than 35 who received the YFV17D yellow fever vaccine. This rearrangement joins TRBV4-3 to TRBJ2-7, with TRBD1 as a possible D gene (5 bases). CDR3 DNA: TGCGCCAGCAGCCAAGAGGTGCAGGGCTACGAGCAGTACTTC. Translating it yields CASSQEVQGYEQYF.